The 10 T cell receptor beta chains reported below all come from one sample, sequenced in a study of blood T cell repertoires in COVID-19 (dated by TCRdb to about 2020). Library construction relied on the immunoSEQ multiplex PCR assay. TCRdb mirrors the immuneACCESS table, restricted to in-frame sequences. Some clones are absent from its copies; in checked studies, under half trace to an unresolved V gene, and the reason for the others is unknown. For this sample the table gives a few hundred thousand clones, of which 85% to 90% were detected only once. The top ten constitute about 1.7% of the sample. Sequences were obtained from PBMCs or T cells enriched from blood (not recorded which). These TCRs come from a woman aged 18-29 years with acute COVID-19.

The chain is built from TRBV11-2 and TRBJ2-1, with D tentatively TRBD2 (5 bases). The germline V gene has CDR1 SGHAT and CDR2 FQNNGV. This CDR3 is built from 15 residues. The V gene lost 0 bases and the J gene lost 4 bases, with 10 bases spanning the gap. The CDR3 DNA sequence: TGTGCCAGCAGCTTAGATCTCGGGGTATACAATGAGCAGTTCTTC. Protein product: CASSLDLGVYNEQFF.

V and J are TRBV27 and TRBJ2-1; 12 bases line up with TRBD2. With V trimmed by 5 bases and J by 2 bases, 1 base remained unmatched. The CDR3 extends over 15 amino acids. Per the germline V gene, CDR1 is MNHEY and CDR2 is SMNVEV (reference sequence). The CDR3 DNA reads as TGTGCCAGCAGTCTAGCGGGAGGGGCCTACAATGAGCAGTTCTTC. Amino acids: CASSLAGGAYNEQFF.

A single count supports this clone. This specimen includes other DNA sequences encoding the same CDR3. The chain combines TRBV19 with TRBJ1-1, with TRBD1 as a possible D gene (5 bases). With 3 bases removed from V and 1 base from J, the gap between germline ends came to 6 bases. Germline V CDR1 and CDR2: LNHDA, SQIVND (reference sequence). The CDR3 covers 13 residues. CDR3 loop: CASSIGGNTEAFF. CDR3 DNA: TGTGCCAGTAGTATCGGGGGGAACACTGAAGCTTTCTTT.

This chain uses TRBV9 with TRBJ1-5; no clear D gene. The CDR3 runs 13 residues. Per germline, CDR1 SGDLS and CDR2 YYNGEE. Trimming pared 0 bases from V and 4 bases from J, leaving 5 bases between. The CDR3 coding sequence is TGTGCCAGCAGCGTAGCCCCAAATCAGCCCCAGCATTTT. Residues: CASSVAPNQPQHF.

This clone was detected only once. The chain links TRBV2 to TRBJ1-5; D is uncertain. CDR1 and CDR2 from the germline V gene are SNHLY and FYNNEI. The CDR3 consists of 15 residues. V lost 4 bases to trimming and J lost 0 bases, with 10 bases between them. The chain's CDR3 is CASSGSDFSNQPQHF. The CDR3 nucleotides read TGTGCCAGCAGTGGTTCAGATTTTAGCAATCAGCCCCAGCATTTT.

The chain carries TRBV18 and TRBJ2-7; D perhaps matches TRBD1 (6 bases). Per the germline V gene, CDR1 is KGHSH and CDR2 is LQKENI. The CDR3 totals 16 residues. V was cut by 5 bases and J by 0 bases, with 17 bases left in between. CDR3 bases: TGTGCCAGCTCAGCACAACGGGACATTTCCTCCTACGAGCAGTACTTC. Amino acid sequence: CASSAQRDISSYEQYF.

The genes are TRBV11-2 and TRBJ2-1; 7 bases fit TRBD1. Germline lookup yields CDR1 SGHAT and CDR2 FQNNGV. J was trimmed by 0 bases and V by 5 bases; bases with no gene match: 7. This CDR3 region has 16 residues. The CDR3 DNA follows: TGTGCCAGCAGCCTACACCGGGACAGCTCCTACAATGAGCAGTTCTTC. Its protein product is CASSLHRDSSYNEQFF.

The V and J genes are TRBV25-1 and TRBJ1-2; the D is unclear. The CDR3 contains 14 residues. The V and J ends lost 3 bases and 8 bases respectively, with 16 bases between them. Germline V lookup: CDR1 MGHDK, CDR2 SYGVNS. CDR3 sequence: CASSDQGRSRGYTF. The CDR3 nucleotides are TGTGCCAGCAGTGATCAAGGGAGATCTAGAGGCTACACCTTC.

This clone was detected once. This chain links TRBV7-8 with TRBJ2-3; possibly TRBD2 for D (7 bases). V shed 0 bases and J shed 1 base, with 14 bases lying between them. The germline gives CDR1 SGHVS, CDR2 FQNEAQ. There are 17 residues in the CDR3. The CDR3 protein is CASSLARGGTRTDTQYF. The DNA for the CDR3 is TGTGCCAGCAGCTTAGCAAGGGGGGGGACACGCACAGATACGCAGTATTTT.

The chain employs TRBV6-2 or TRBV6-3 and TRBJ1-2, with 7 bases identical to TRBD1. Germline V gene lookup returns CDR1 MNHEY and CDR2 SVGEGT. CDR3 size: 14 residues. Unmatched junction bases numbered 8, after V lost 5 bases and J lost 5 bases. CDR3 bases: TGTGCCAGCAGTCCACAGGGGTTTGGGTATGGCTACACCTTC. Translated: CASSPQGFGYGYTF.